The 17 T cell receptor beta chains below all came from one sample that was sequenced in a study of T cells in Graves' hyperthyroidism and ophthalmopathy. RNA transcripts served as the template for amplifying TCR beta CDR3 regions. A first-round RT-PCR of the TCR CDR3 used the HTBI primer set. TCRdb processed the multiplex PCR reads anew with MiXCR; each CDR3 protein has one entry. Of 700,000 or so distinct CDR3 sequences in the sample, more than 12% are singletons; the top ten hold 12%. Sequencing was done on a sample of blood. The receptors stem from a woman between 45 and 60 years old with Graves' ophthalmopathy.

This clonotype was observed at least ten times. As DNA, the CDR3 is TGTGCCAGCAGCCATGGTGGACTATCGGTCGGGCAGTACTTC. Protein sequence: CASSHGGLSVGQYF. This sequence joins TRBV12-3 or TRBV12-4 and TRBJ2-7; TRBD2 is a possible D gene (6 bases). This CDR3 has 14 residues. Trimming stripped 6 bases from V and 9 bases from J, with 21 bases between.

This clonotype has a handful of counts. This chain joins TRBV6-2 or TRBV6-3 and TRBJ2-4; D is unresolved. This CDR3 has 15 amino acids. Germline V gene sequence: CDR1 MNHEY, CDR2 SVGEGT. V lost 0 bases to trimming and J lost 0 bases, with 6 bases between them. CDR3 protein: CASSYSGLAKNIQYF. DNA for the CDR3: TGTGCCAGCAGTTACTCCGGTCTAGCCAAAAACATTCAGTACTTC.

This clonotype was seen ten or more times. This rearrangement joins TRBV2 to TRBJ2-3; D is perhaps TRBD2 (6 bases). This CDR3 comprises 14 residues. The V gene lost 8 bases and the J gene lost 0 bases, with 12 bases spanning the gap. Germline lookup yields CDR1 SNHLY and CDR2 FYNNEI. This chain's CDR3 is CASPGSLSTDTQYF. Written as DNA, the CDR3 is TGTGCCAGCCCCGGGAGCCTTAGCACAGATACGCAGTATTTT.

This clonotype was recorded many times. The rearrangement uses TRBV5-1 and TRBJ2-1; the match to TRBD2 covers 11 bases. The CDR3 length is 15 residues. Germline-derived CDR1 and CDR2 are SGHRS and YFSETQ. Losses at the gene ends were 1 base for V and 9 bases for J; bases not matched to a gene: 6. CDR3 bases: TGCGCCAGCAGCTTGATTAGCGGGAGGGCCCTTGAGCAGTTCTTC. It encodes CASSLISGRALEQFF. Full variable domain (remainder filled in from reference TRBV5-1 and TRBJ2-1): KAGVTQTPRYLIKTRGQQVTLSCSPISGHRSVSWYQQTPGQGLQFLFEYFSETQRNKGNFPGRFSGRQFSNSRSEMNVSTLELGDSALYLCASSLISGRALEQFFGPGTRLTVL.

This chain connects TRBV4-3 to TRBJ1-1; D unresolved. Trimming cost V 1 base and J 5 bases, with 14 bases left between them. This CDR3 has 15 amino acids. Germline V gene sequence: CDR1 LGHNA, CDR2 YSLEER. Written as DNA, the CDR3 is TGCGCCAGCAGCCAAGCTGCAAAGGTTTGGACTGAAGCTTTCTTT. This codes for CASSQAAKVWTEAFF.

This clonotype was seen many times. The chain links TRBV11-2 to TRBJ2-1, with unresolved D. The CDR3 covers 12 residues. With 2 bases removed from V and 7 bases from J, the gap between germline ends came to 6 bases. Germline V CDR1 and CDR2: SGHAT, FQNNGV. In DNA, the CDR3 is TGTGCCAGCAGCTTATTTCAAAATGAGCAGTTCTTC. Protein: CASSLFQNEQFF. Full variable domain (outside the CDR3, taken from reference TRBV11-2 and TRBJ2-1): EAGVAQSPRYKIIEKRQSVAFWCNPISGHATLYWYQQILGQGPKLLIQFQNNGVVDDSQLPKDRFSAERLKGVDSTLKIQPAKLEDSAVYLCASSLFQNEQFFGPGTRLTVL.

Details on this clonotype: A clone one base away is much larger, so this may be a read error. The conserved final phenylalanine or tryptophan is absent from the CDR3, which likely points to a read error. This rearrangement joins TRBV12-3 or TRBV12-4 to TRBJ2-7; 7 positions match TRBD2. The CDR3 has 13 amino acids. Trimming at V came to 6 bases and at J to 3 bases, leaving 5 bases not matched to a gene. CDR3 coding DNA: TGTGCCAGCAGCACTCTAGCGGACTACGAGCAGTACCTC. Its translation: CASSTLADYEQYL.

The CDR3: CASSYGLAGASSYNEQFF. CDR3 nucleotides: TGTGCCAGCAGTTATGGACTAGCGGGCGCAAGCTCCTACAATGAGCAGTTCTTC. The chain links TRBV6-9 to TRBJ2-1, with 11 bases lining up with TRBD2. This CDR3 is built from 18 residues. Losses at the gene ends were 2 bases for V and 0 bases for J; bases not matched to a gene: 6. Germline CDR1 reads MNHGY; CDR2 reads SVAAGI.

In its sample, this clonotype was seen a few times. V usage is TRBV9 and J usage is TRBJ2-5, with TRBD2 as a possible D gene (6 bases). Germline CDR1 is SGDLS and CDR2 is YYNGEE. Trimming took 1 base from V and 2 from J, leaving 12 bases between them. The CDR3 runs 15 residues. In DNA form, the CDR3 reads TGTGCCAGCAGCGTAACGGGACTGCCTCAAGAGACCCAGTACTTC. This gives the protein CASSVTGLPQETQYF. The full variable domain, with the rest looked up from reference TRBV9 and TRBJ2-5, is DSGVTQTPKHLITATGQRVTLRCSPRSGDLSVYWYQQSLDQGLQFLIQYYNGEERAKGNILERFSAQQFPDLHSELNLSSLELGDSALYFCASSVTGLPQETQYFGPGTRLLVL.

This clonotype was observed a single time. The chain uses TRBV7-2 and TRBJ2-2; 11 bases match TRBD2. The CDR3 has 16 residues. Germline V CDR1 and CDR2: SGHTA, FQGNSA. V was clipped by 6 bases and J by 8 bases; unmatched bases: 11. The CDR3 is CASRPLAGVFSGELFF. CDR3 sequence (DNA): TGTGCCAGCAGACCACTAGCGGGAGTGTTTAGTGGGGAGCTGTTTTTT. The full variable domain, completed using reference TRBV7-2 and TRBJ2-2, is GAGVSQSPSNKVTEKGKDVELRCDPISGHTALYWYRQSLGQGLEFLIYFQGNSAPDKSGLPSDRFSAERTGGSVSTLTIQRTQQEDSAVYLCASRPLAGVFSGELFFGEGSRLTVL.

In this sample, this clonotype turned up many times. This rearrangement joins TRBV2 to TRBJ2-5; D gene ambiguous. The CDR3 spans 14 residues. Germline values: CDR1 SNHLY, CDR2 FYNNEI. Trimming cost V 3 bases and J 5 bases, with 13 bases left between them. The CDR3 reads CASSDRALIETQYF. The CDR3 DNA follows: TGTGCCAGCAGTGATCGGGCTTTAATTGAGACCCAGTACTTC. Drawing the rest from reference TRBV2 and TRBJ2-5, the complete variable domain is EPEVTQTPSHQVTQMGQEVILRCVPISNHLYFYWYRQILGQKVEFLVSFYNNEISEKSEIFDDQFSVERPDGSNFTLKIRSTKLEDSAMYFCASSDRALIETQYFGPGTRLLVL.

In regard to this clonotype: Just one base apart from a much larger clone, this may be a read error. The V and J genes are TRBV6-1 and TRBJ1-5; D is undetermined. Per the germline V gene, CDR1 is MNHNS and CDR2 is SASEGT. The CDR3 runs 13 residues. V lost 7 bases and J lost 0, with 7 bases in between. CDR3 sequence: CASTQYSNQPQHF. CDR3 bases: TGTGCCAGCACCCAATATAGCAATCAGCCCCAGCATTTT.

This clonotype is a singleton in its sample. V is TRBV12-3 or TRBV12-4 and J is TRBJ2-2; D is ambiguous. The CDR3 has 14 amino acids. The V end lost 3 bases, the J end lost 7 bases, and 12 bases lay between the germline ends. The CDR3 sequence: CASSLGQANGELFF. CDR3 nucleotides: TGTGCCAGCAGTTTGGGCCAGGCCAACGGGGAGCTGTTTTTT.

In its sample, this clonotype was seen a few times. V and J are TRBV9 and TRBJ2-5, with TRBD1 matching 8 bases. With 4 bases clipped from V and 5 bases from J, the junction kept 10 bases outside the gene matches. The CDR3 loop spans 15 amino acids. The germline V gene has CDR1 SGDLS and CDR2 YYNGEE. CDR3 sequence (DNA): TGTGCCAGCAGCTCAAGACAGGGGCCTAGGGAGACCCAGTACTTC. Protein product: CASSSRQGPRETQYF.

V is TRBV2 and J is TRBJ1-5; D may be TRBD1 (5 bases). Trimming left V 5 bases short and J 7 bases short, with 12 bases between. This CDR3 spans 13 amino acids. The germline V gene encodes CDR1 SNHLY and CDR2 FYNNEI. The CDR3 region is CASSSGPGQPQHF. In DNA form, the CDR3 reads TGTGCCAGCAGTTCAGGGCCGGGGCAGCCCCAGCATTTT.

The chain combines TRBV13 with TRBJ1-4; D not certain. Per the germline V gene, CDR1 is PRHDT and CDR2 is FYEKMQ (reference sequence). V lost 6 bases and J 4 bases, leaving 9 bases between the germline ends. The CDR3 runs 13 residues. The CDR3 reads CASREGNNEKLFF. The DNA of the CDR3 is TGTGCCAGCAGGGAGGGAAATAATGAAAAACTGTTTTTT.

This clonotype was picked up many times. The V and J genes are TRBV28 and TRBJ1-5; no reliable D call. CDR1 is MDHEN, CDR2 SYDVKM, per germline. The V end was cut by 4 bases, the J end by 0 bases, with 13 bases between. The CDR3 is 16 residues long. The CDR3 coding sequence is TGTGCCAGCAGTTCTAGGCATATCTATAGCAATCAGCCCCAGCATTTT. Translation gives CASSSRHIYSNQPQHF.